Given below is one T cell receptor beta chain in context. What it recognizes is unknown. The donors were members of the validation cohort comprising approximately 110 subjects, separate from the roughly 600-subject first cohort. The data originate from a study of cytomegalovirus exposure and HLA in healthy donors. Broader study findings: The classifier, whose performance was assessed in both the original and validation cohorts, reportedly diagnosed cytomegalovirus status with high specificity and sensitivity. According to a subsequent analysis, TCR clusters from the first cohort were inclined to appear together in the 110 or so validation repertoires. Whilst most TCR sequences proved rare, a subset of public TCRs occurred across many donors.

Trimming took 4 bases from V and 1 from J; bases not matched to a gene: 11. The V gene's germline CDR1 is SEHNR and CDR2 FQNEAQ (reference sequence). There are 17 residues in the CDR3. Using immunoSEQ multiplex PCR, the repertoire was profiled, and TCRdb retains in-frame clones only, with some absent. The repertoire includes 200,000 to 250,000 clones, around nine tenths of them detected once, and 1.1% sits in the top ten. The chain employs TRBV7-9 and TRBJ2-7; 9 bases match TRBD2. Sequenced sample: PBMCs. The receptor comes from a young woman in good health and CMV-seronegative. In nucleotides, the CDR3 is TGTGCCAGCAGCTCGCCGGTAGCGGGAGACTTATCCTACGAGCAGTACTTC. Its translation is CASSSPVAGDLSYEQYF.